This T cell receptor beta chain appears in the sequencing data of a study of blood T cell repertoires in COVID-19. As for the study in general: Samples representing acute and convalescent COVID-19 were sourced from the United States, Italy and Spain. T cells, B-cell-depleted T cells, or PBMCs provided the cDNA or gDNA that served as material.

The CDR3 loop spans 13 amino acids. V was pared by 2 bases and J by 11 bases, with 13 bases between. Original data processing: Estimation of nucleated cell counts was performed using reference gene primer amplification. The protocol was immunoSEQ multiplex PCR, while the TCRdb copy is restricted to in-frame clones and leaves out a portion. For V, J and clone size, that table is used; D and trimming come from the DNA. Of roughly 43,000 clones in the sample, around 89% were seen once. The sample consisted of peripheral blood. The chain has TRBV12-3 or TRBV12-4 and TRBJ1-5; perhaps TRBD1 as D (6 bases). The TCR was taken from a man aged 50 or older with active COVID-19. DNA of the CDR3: TGTGCCAGCAGTTTAACAGGGTCGGAGGCCCAGCATTTT. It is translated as CASSLTGSEAQHF.